Presented here are 5 T cell receptor beta chains from one specimen sequenced in a study of blood T cell repertoires in COVID-19. The protocol was immunoSEQ multiplex PCR, while the TCRdb copy is restricted to in-frame clones and leaves out a portion. The data contain about 140,000 clones, approximately 85% of them singletons. Sequenced: peripheral blood. The receptors come from a man in his forties or fifties with acute or convalescent COVID-19.

This clone came up a few times. Other DNA sequences in the same sample also yield this CDR3. J is TRBJ1-2 and V is TRBV27, with TRBD1 as a possible D gene (5 bases). V was pared by 6 bases and J by 0 bases, with 11 bases between. In germline, CDR1 is MNHEY, CDR2 SMNVEV (reference sequence). The CDR3 is made up of 14 amino acids. The CDR3 is CASSWGGANYGYTF. CDR3 coding DNA: TGTGCCAGCAGCTGGGGGGGGGCTAACTATGGCTACACCTTC.

The CDR3 loop reads CASSLMAAGGTQPQHF. As DNA, the CDR3 is TGTGCCAGCAGCTTAATGGCGGCAGGGGGAACTCAGCCCCAGCATTTT. The rearrangement uses TRBV7-3 and TRBJ1-5; 7 nucleotides agree with TRBD1. The CDR3 extends over 16 amino acids. CDR1 is SGHTA and CDR2 is FQGTGA in the germline V gene. V was clipped by 1 base and J by 6 bases; unmatched bases: 9.

This sequence joins TRBV6-5 and TRBJ1-1; 8 bases agree with TRBD1. Germline V lookup: CDR1 MNHEY, CDR2 SVGAGI. There are 13 residues in the CDR3. Trimming removed 5 bases from V and 7 bases from J; junction bases left unmatched: 6. The CDR3 DNA follows: TGTGCCAGCAGTAACAGGGGGAATATTGAAGCTTTCTTT. It specifies CASSNRGNIEAFF.

This chain uses TRBV6-1 with TRBJ1-2; no definite D call. Trimming shortened V by 2 bases and J by 7 bases, and 11 bases separated the two germline ends. This CDR3 contains 13 residues. Per the germline V gene, CDR1 is MNHNS and CDR2 is SASEGT. CDR3 loop: CASSESWSGGYTF. The CDR3 DNA is TGTGCCAGCAGTGAATCCTGGTCCGGTGGCTACACCTTC.

This chain connects TRBV25-1 to TRBJ1-2; 12 bases map to TRBD1. The germline V gene encodes CDR1 MGHDK and CDR2 SYGVNS. This CDR3 region has 15 residues. The V segment lost 10 bases and the J segment 3 bases; nucleotides outside the gene matches: 9. CDR3 sequence reads: CATRSGTGGDYGYTF. CDR3 DNA: TGTGCCACCAGGTCGGGGACAGGGGGCGACTATGGCTACACCTTC.